This is a list of T cell receptor beta chains from one sample in a study of CXCR3-negative and CXCR3-positive naive CD8 T cells. TCRdb re-called the 5' RACE reads, yielding one record per CDR3 amino acid sequence without DNA. The sample data list 20,000 to 30,000 distinct CDR3 sequences. The material sequenced was naive CXCR3- CD8+ T cells from blood. All receptors come from a human donor in good health. Some clones in this sample may be carry-over from other donors' samples. The CDR3 runs from the conserved cysteine through the conserved F or W. Clone size, where shown, is once, few, many, or a class for clones that have expanded.

J gene: TRBJ1-2
CDR3 length: 16
clone size: -
V gene: TRBV7-9
CDR3 protein: CASSSLSSAGRAGYTF

J gene: TRBJ1-4
CDR3 length: 11
clone size: -
V gene: TRBV2
CDR3 protein: CASRGDEKLFF

J gene: TRBJ1-1
CDR3 length: 15
clone size: -
V gene: TRBV7-3
CDR3 protein: CASSLSVGANTEAFF

J gene: TRBJ2-3
CDR3 length: 17
clone size: -
V gene: TRBV4-2
CDR3 protein: CASSQDFGGGSTDTQYF

J gene: TRBJ2-1
CDR3 length: 16
clone size: -
V gene: TRBV7-3
CDR3 protein: CASIRTSGGGYNEQFF

J gene: TRBJ2-1
CDR3 length: 17
clone size: -
V gene: TRBV12-3/TRBV12-4
CDR3 protein: CASSLLRTGEGENEQFF

J gene: TRBJ1-2
CDR3 length: 12
clone size: -
V gene: TRBV11-3
CDR3 protein: CASSRDRDGYTF

J gene: TRBJ2-7
CDR3 length: 16
clone size: -
V gene: TRBV5-1
CDR3 protein: CASSAHQGEQNYEQYF

J gene: TRBJ2-3
CDR3 length: 14
clone size: medium-sized
V gene: TRBV6-2/TRBV6-3
CDR3 protein: CASTPGGATDTQYF

J gene: TRBJ1-2
CDR3 length: 14
clone size: -
V gene: TRBV7-9
CDR3 protein: CANEGPSTNYGYTF

J gene: TRBJ2-1
CDR3 length: 15
clone size: -
V gene: TRBV29-1
CDR3 protein: CSVVRAGPSYNEQFF

J gene: TRBJ1-1
CDR3 length: 15
clone size: -
V gene: TRBV9
CDR3 protein: CASSVARGGNTEAFF

J gene: TRBJ2-5
CDR3 length: 14
clone size: -
V gene: TRBV28
CDR3 protein: CASSLIGGQETQYF

J gene: TRBJ2-1
CDR3 length: 14
clone size: -
V gene: TRBV20-1
CDR3 protein: CSASGESSYNEQFF

J gene: TRBJ2-7
CDR3 length: 15
clone size: -
V gene: TRBV19
CDR3 protein: CASSIGGLISYEQYF

J gene: TRBJ2-3
CDR3 length: 19
clone size: -
V gene: TRBV10-3
CDR3 protein: CAISESARGGLISTDTQYF

J gene: TRBJ2-1
CDR3 length: 14
clone size: -
V gene: TRBV7-8
CDR3 protein: CASRGEGTGYEQFF

J gene: TRBJ2-1
CDR3 length: 15
clone size: -
V gene: TRBV12-3/TRBV12-4
CDR3 protein: CASNGNGGGYNEQFF

J gene: TRBJ2-3
CDR3 length: 16
clone size: -
V gene: TRBV7-9
CDR3 protein: CASSNDGQLSTDTQYF

J gene: TRBJ2-5
CDR3 length: 14
clone size: -
V gene: TRBV28
CDR3 protein: CASSFGMGRDTQYF

J gene: TRBJ2-7
CDR3 length: 15
clone size: -
V gene: TRBV4-3
CDR3 protein: CASSQGVDPGYEQYF

J gene: TRBJ2-7
CDR3 length: 15
clone size: -
V gene: TRBV29-1
CDR3 protein: CSVAAGQFPHYEQYF

J gene: TRBJ2-1
CDR3 length: 16
clone size: -
V gene: TRBV14
CDR3 protein: CASSLPQGQSYNEQFF

J gene: TRBJ2-1
CDR3 length: 16
clone size: -
V gene: TRBV20-1
CDR3 protein: CSARDLLSWSYNEQFF

J gene: TRBJ1-2
CDR3 length: 13
clone size: -
V gene: TRBV29-1
CDR3 protein: CSVAEDSSYGYTF

J gene: TRBJ2-7
CDR3 length: 13
clone size: -
V gene: TRBV20-1
CDR3 protein: CSAPGLADYEQYF

J gene: TRBJ2-1
CDR3 length: 11
clone size: -
V gene: TRBV29-1
CDR3 protein: CSAGGLNEQFF

J gene: TRBJ1-1
CDR3 length: 12
clone size: -
V gene: TRBV6-5
CDR3 protein: CASSPDREEAFF

J gene: TRBJ2-1
CDR3 length: 19
clone size: -
V gene: TRBV21-1
CDR3 protein: CASSKKWRLADSSYNEQFF

J gene: TRBJ2-7
CDR3 length: 15
clone size: -
V gene: TRBV29-1
CDR3 protein: CSVVLTGQESYEQYF

J gene: TRBJ2-7
CDR3 length: 16
clone size: -
V gene: TRBV13
CDR3 protein: CASSSVYSGEGYEQYF

J gene: TRBJ1-4
CDR3 length: 11
clone size: -
V gene: TRBV20-1
CDR3 protein: CSASVNEKLFF

J gene: TRBJ1-5
CDR3 length: 15
clone size: -
V gene: TRBV7-9
CDR3 protein: CASSSRTGSNQPQHF

J gene: TRBJ2-1
CDR3 length: 14
clone size: -
V gene: TRBV5-1
CDR3 protein: CASCESDRYNEQFF

J gene: TRBJ2-7
CDR3 length: 12
clone size: -
V gene: TRBV28
CDR3 protein: CASQGSSYEQYF

J gene: TRBJ2-7
CDR3 length: 12
clone size: -
V gene: TRBV6-2/TRBV6-3
CDR3 protein: CASSTLHYEQYF

J gene: TRBJ2-1
CDR3 length: 21
clone size: -
V gene: TRBV6-6
CDR3 protein: CASSYSPHGGTVSRRDNEQFF

J gene: TRBJ1-1
CDR3 length: 13
clone size: -
V gene: TRBV28
CDR3 protein: CASRTDGNTEAFF

J gene: TRBJ1-2
CDR3 length: 15
clone size: medium-sized
V gene: TRBV7-2
CDR3 protein: CASSLGQGLAYGYTF

J gene: TRBJ1-1
CDR3 length: 16
clone size: -
V gene: TRBV9
CDR3 protein: CASSPMKGEWDTEAFF

J gene: TRBJ2-2
CDR3 length: 11
clone size: -
V gene: TRBV29-1
CDR3 protein: CSVLRSGELFF

J gene: TRBJ2-7
CDR3 length: 14
clone size: -
V gene: TRBV20-1
CDR3 protein: CSASSFTSDYEQYF

J gene: TRBJ2-3
CDR3 length: 15
clone size: -
V gene: TRBV5-5
CDR3 protein: CASSLSDWSTDTQYF

J gene: TRBJ2-7
CDR3 length: 14
clone size: -
V gene: TRBV14
CDR3 protein: CASSQGGPAYEQYF

J gene: TRBJ2-3
CDR3 length: 16
clone size: -
V gene: TRBV6-6
CDR3 protein: CASSYSYQRGTDTQYF

J gene: TRBJ2-7
CDR3 length: 16
clone size: -
V gene: TRBV29-1
CDR3 protein: CSVAGSLKGARDEQYF

J gene: TRBJ1-1
CDR3 length: 15
clone size: -
V gene: TRBV11-2
CDR3 protein: CASSSGAVTGAEAFF